These 8 T cell receptor beta chains were sequenced from one sample in a study of T cell repertoires in cytomegalovirus infection. TCRdb recomputed calls from the reads with MiXCR, one row per CDR3 protein. Among fewer than 300,000 distinct CDR3 sequences listed, more than 20% were seen once. The specimen sequenced was PBMCs. The receptors originated from a human donor in good health (CMV status not recorded). Some clones in this sample may be carry-over from other donors' samples.

This clonotype has a handful of counts. J is TRBJ1-1 and V is TRBV5-4; TRBD1 aligns across 10 bases. The V gene end was trimmed by 5 bases and the J gene end by 4 bases; junction bases not matched to a gene: 8. The CDR3 has 15 amino acids. CDR1 and CDR2 (germline): SGHNT, YYREEE (reference sequence). The CDR3 protein is CASSTDRGKVTEAFF. DNA for the CDR3: TGTGCCAGCAGTACGGACAGGGGGAAGGTCACTGAAGCTTTCTTT.

This clonotype was seen a few times. The rearrangement joins TRBV5-5 to TRBJ1-1; D unresolved. Germline V lookup: CDR1 SGHKS, CDR2 YYEKEE (reference sequence). The CDR3 is made up of 13 amino acids. Trimming took 4 bases from V and 4 from J, leaving 11 bases between them. The CDR3 sequence: CASSQAAFTEAFF. CDR3 nucleotide sequence: TGTGCCAGCAGCCAGGCGGCCTTCACTGAAGCTTTCTTT.

This chain's CDR3 is CASSLAQGVVGELFF. CDR3 nucleotide sequence: TGTGCCAGCAGCTTGGCCCAGGGGGTGGTCGGGGAGCTGTTTTTT. V usage is TRBV5-4 and J usage is TRBJ2-2; TRBD1 matches at 7 bases. Per the germline V gene, CDR1 is SGHNT and CDR2 is YYREEE (reference sequence). This CDR3 is 15 amino acids long. Trimming at V came to 0 bases and at J to 7 bases, leaving 6 bases not matched to a gene.

This clonotype was found a few times. CDR3 sequence reads: CASGLAGGPGGEQYF. In DNA form, the CDR3 reads TGTGCCAGCGGCCTAGCGGGAGGGCCTGGGGGCGAGCAGTACTTC. V is TRBV7-2 and J is TRBJ2-7; TRBD2 agrees at 12 bases. The trim removed 8 bases at V and 6 bases at J, leaving 11 bases unmatched. This CDR3 region has 15 residues. The V gene's germline CDR1 is SGHTA and CDR2 FQGNSA. The full variable domain, rest sourced from reference TRBV7-2 and TRBJ2-7, is GAGVSQSPSNKVTEKGKDVELRCDPISGHTALYWYRQSLGQGLEFLIYFQGNSAPDKSGLPSDRFSAERTGGSVSTLTIQRTQQEDSAVYLCASGLAGGPGGEQYFGPGTRLTVT.

The V and J genes are TRBV4-3 and TRBJ2-3; D is perhaps TRBD2 (6 bases). The CDR3 length is 18 residues. The V gene's germline CDR1 is LGHNA and CDR2 YSLEER. V lost 3 bases to trimming and J lost 2 bases, with 21 bases between them. The CDR3 nucleotides read TGCGCCAGCAGCCAGCATCTTCCGGGACTGGGGACCACAGATACGCAGTATTTT. This gives the protein CASSQHLPGLGTTDTQYF.

This clonotype was seen more than once but under ten times. The CDR3 DNA is TGTGCCAGCAGTTTCCCATCGGCAACTAATGAAAAACTGTTTTTT. Its protein is CASSFPSATNEKLFF. The gene calls are TRBV28 and TRBJ1-4; no reliable D call. This CDR3 region has 15 residues. Trimming cost V 3 bases and J 0 bases, with 8 bases left between them. Per germline, CDR1 MDHEN and CDR2 SYDVKM.

This chain uses TRBV12-5 with TRBJ2-3; D might be TRBD2 (6 bases). Between the trimmed V and J ends, which lost 6 bases and 8 bases, there was a span of 15 bases. The CDR3 sequence is 13 residues long. The germline V gene encodes CDR1 LGHNT and CDR2 FRNRAP. The CDR3 reads CASGISLAGTQYF. The DNA of the CDR3 is TGTGCTAGTGGAATTTCACTAGCCGGTACGCAGTATTTT.

This clonotype has only a few counts. The chain couples TRBV28 to TRBJ2-5; the match to TRBD2 covers 8 bases. V shed 8 bases, J shed 5 bases, and the junction held 10 bases outside the gene matches. Germline loops: CDR1 MDHEN, CDR2 SYDVKM. The CDR3 runs 14 residues. The CDR3 loop reads CASVTGGLGETQYF. The DNA of the CDR3 is TGTGCCAGCGTAACGGGGGGGCTGGGGGAGACCCAGTACTTC.